This T cell receptor beta chain comes out of a study of shared clonotypes between healthy human individuals. Per the original data handling: In the immunoSEQ data, sequences were junction-only and lacked quality scores, so filtering differed. Method: immunoSEQ multiplex PCR; TCRdb's copy keeps in-frame clones and lacks some. For V, J and clone size, that table is used; D and trimming come from the DNA. The sample lists roughly 770,000 clones, approximately 96% occurring once. Germline V gene lookup returns CDR1 LGHNA and CDR2 YSLEER. The CDR3 runs to 14 residues. Trimming left V 0 bases short and J 5 bases short, with 10 bases between. Cells designated naive CD8 were CD45RO-negative and were positively selected for CCR7, with terminally differentiated effector memory CD45RA+ cells excluded.

The specimen was naive CD8+ T cells sorted from blood. V and J are TRBV4-3 and TRBJ1-1; D is unclear. This TCR derives from a man aged 30-40 years in good health. CDR3: CASSQDTWATEAFF. The CDR3 nucleotides read TGCGCCAGCAGCCAAGACACCTGGGCAACTGAAGCTTTCTTT.